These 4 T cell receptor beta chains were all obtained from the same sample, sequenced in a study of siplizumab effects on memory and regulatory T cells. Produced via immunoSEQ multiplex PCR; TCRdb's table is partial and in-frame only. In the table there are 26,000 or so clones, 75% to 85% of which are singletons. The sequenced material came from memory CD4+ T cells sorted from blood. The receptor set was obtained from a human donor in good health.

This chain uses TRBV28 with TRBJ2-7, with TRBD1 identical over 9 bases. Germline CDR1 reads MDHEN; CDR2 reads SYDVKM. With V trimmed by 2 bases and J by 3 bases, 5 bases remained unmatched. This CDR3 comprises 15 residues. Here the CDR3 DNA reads TGTGCCAGCAGTTTAGTGACAGGGGGGCTCTACGAGCAGTACTTC. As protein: CASSLVTGGLYEQYF.

DNA for the CDR3: TGTGCCTGGGACTCCAGACTCGACTATGGCTACACCTTC. As protein: CAWDSRLDYGYTF. The chain has TRBV30 and TRBJ1-2; D is undetermined. This CDR3 comprises 13 residues. V was clipped by 5 bases and J by 3 bases, with 13 bases between them. The germline CDR1 and CDR2 sequences are GTSNPN and SVGIG (reference sequence).

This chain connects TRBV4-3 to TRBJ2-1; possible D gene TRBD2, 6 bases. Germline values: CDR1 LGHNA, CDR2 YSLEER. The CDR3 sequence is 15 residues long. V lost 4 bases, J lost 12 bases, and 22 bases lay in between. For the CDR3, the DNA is TGCGCCAGCAGCCTCGACAACCGCCGTGGAGGGGTGCAGTTCTTC. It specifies CASSLDNRRGGVQFF.

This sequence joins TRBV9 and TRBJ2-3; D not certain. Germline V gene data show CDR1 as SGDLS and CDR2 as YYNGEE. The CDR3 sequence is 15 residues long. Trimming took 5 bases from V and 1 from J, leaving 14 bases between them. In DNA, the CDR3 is TGTGCCAGCAGGAGGAGTTATTCTCGCACAGATACGCAGTATTTT. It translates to CASRRSYSRTDTQYF.